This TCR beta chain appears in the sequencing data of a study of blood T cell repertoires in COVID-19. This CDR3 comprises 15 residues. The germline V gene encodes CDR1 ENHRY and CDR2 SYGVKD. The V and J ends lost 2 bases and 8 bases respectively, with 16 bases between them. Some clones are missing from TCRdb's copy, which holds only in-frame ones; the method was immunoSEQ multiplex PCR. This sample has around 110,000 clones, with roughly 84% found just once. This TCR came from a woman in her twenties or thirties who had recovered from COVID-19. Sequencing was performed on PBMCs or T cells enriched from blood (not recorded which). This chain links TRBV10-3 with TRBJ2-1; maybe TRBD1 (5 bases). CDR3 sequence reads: CAISEPDLLGDEQFF. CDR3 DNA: TGTGCCATCAGTGAGCCGGACCTGCTAGGGGATGAGCAGTTCTTC.